The source of this T cell receptor beta chain is a study of long-term antiretroviral therapy in people with HIV. For this clone: As yet, its antigen is unknown.

Losses at the gene ends were 3 bases for V and 5 bases for J; bases not matched to a gene: 2. The CDR3 is 13 residues long. CDR1 is SGDLS, CDR2 YYNGEE, per germline. Post-ART PBMC samples numbered at least two per donor, and pre-ART ones at least one. Study results and caveats: HIV repertoires had narrower CDR3 length ranges than controls. ART adherence, viral resistance and therapy changes were not recorded.

An immunoSEQ assay, version v3.0, was performed at survey level. Some clones are missing from TCRdb's copy, which holds only in-frame ones; the method was immunoSEQ multiplex PCR. The table records about 14,000 clones, more than 80% of them present only once. The specimen was unsorted PBMCs, collected 3.2 years before starting antiretroviral therapy. V is TRBV9 and J is TRBJ2-5; TRBD1 matches at 9 bases. The origin of this receptor is a man between 40 and 49 years old with HIV. The CDR3 loop is CASSDRGRETQYF. The CDR3 nucleotides are TGTGCCAGCAGCGACAGGGGGCGGGAGACCCAGTACTTC. The full variable domain, with the rest looked up from reference TRBV9 and TRBJ2-5, is DSGVTQTPKHLITATGQRVTLRCSPRSGDLSVYWYQQSLDQGLQFLIQYYNGEERAKGNILERFSAQQFPDLHSELNLSSLELGDSALYFCASSDRGRETQYFGPGTRLLVL.